The source of this TCR beta chain is a study of blood T cell repertoires in COVID-19. About the research overall: Acute-phase and convalescent COVID-19 samples originated in the United States, Italy and Spain.

The protocol was immunoSEQ multiplex PCR, while the TCRdb copy is restricted to in-frame clones and leaves out a portion. The sample yields 15,000 to 20,000 clones, around 80% seen once. Germline V gives CDR1 SGHDN, CDR2 FVKESK. The germline V and J ends were trimmed by 1 base and 0 bases, with 10 bases remaining between them. The CDR3 consists of 16 residues. The V call is TRBV14, the J call TRBJ1-3; no clear D. The sequenced material came from peripheral blood. This TCR derives from a man aged 55-75 years with active or convalescent COVID-19. The CDR3 coding sequence is TGTGCCAGCAGCCAAGGACACCTCCTCTCTGGAAACACCATATATTTT. This gives the protein CASSQGHLLSGNTIYF. The full variable domain, completed using reference TRBV14 and TRBJ1-3, is EAGVTQFPSHSVIEKGQTVTLRCDPISGHDNLYWYRRVMGKEIKFLLHFVKESKQDESGMPNNRFLAERTGGTYSTLKVQPAELEDSGVYFCASSQGHLLSGNTIYFGEGSWLTVV.